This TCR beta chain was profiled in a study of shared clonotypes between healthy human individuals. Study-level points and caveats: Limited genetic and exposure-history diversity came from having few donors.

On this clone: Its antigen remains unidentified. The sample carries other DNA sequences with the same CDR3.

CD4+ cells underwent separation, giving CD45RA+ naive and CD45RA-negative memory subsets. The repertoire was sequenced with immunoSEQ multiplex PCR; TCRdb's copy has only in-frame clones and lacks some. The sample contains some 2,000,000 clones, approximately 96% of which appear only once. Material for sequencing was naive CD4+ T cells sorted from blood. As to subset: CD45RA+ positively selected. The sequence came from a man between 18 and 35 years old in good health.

CDR3 protein: CASSLGGGSSYNEQFF. CDR3 DNA: TGTGCCAGCAGCTTGGGCGGCGGTAGCTCCTACAATGAGCAGTTCTTC. The rearrangement joins TRBV5-4 to TRBJ2-1; D unclear. This CDR3 has 16 residues. Germline lookup yields CDR1 SGHNT and CDR2 YYREEE (reference sequence). Trimming cost V 0 bases and J 0 bases, with 10 bases left between them.